Included here is one T cell receptor (beta chain) sequence, with context. This clone was observed a handful of times. Its antigen is unknown. The sample holds no much larger clone one base away, and base qualities are not on file. Uncultured naive and memory CD4+ T cell DNA received deep-resolution immunoSEQ TCR-beta sequencing. The authors' pipeline ran thus. During preprocessing, nonproductive sequences were removed, along with CDR3s that did not begin with C, did not end with F or W, or were shorter than 7 amino acids. Cultured and uncultured naive and memory CD4+ repertoires were searched for previously identified spike- and CEF-reactive CDR3s. Pairwise Levenshtein distance, computed with the stringdist R package after three terminal residues were trimmed from each end, was used as the measure of CDR3 homology. This immuneACCESS table, as held by TCRdb, lists in-frame sequences with V and J called but not all clones. Of the missing ones, under half trace to an unresolved V gene in checked studies; the others have no known cause. The DNA gave D and trimming, while V, J and clone size come from that table. The sample table holds about 65,000 clones, of which more than 75% were seen once. Jointly, the top ten make up more than 1.5% of the sample.

CD4+ T cells from unexposed donors were collected before the COVID-19 pandemic (2011-2018). Naive and memory CD4+ T cells were separated from cryopreserved PBMCs through CD4 enrichment, which was followed by EasySep naive CD4+ T cell enrichment. Leukapheresis product for the unexposed donors was purchased commercially. PBMCs were isolated from leukapheresis product or whole blood by Ficoll-Paque PLUS gradient centrifugation. PBMCs were either cryopreserved at -140 degrees C or used fresh in the expansion assay. The QIAamp Micro DNA Kit was used to extract genomic DNA from the CD4+ T cells. This record belongs to a study of CD4 T cells in relation to SARS-CoV-2 and coronaviruses (dated by TCRdb to the early 2020s). General notes on the study: Using patient-derived lymphoblastoid cell lines, the shared crossreactive spike epitopes were mapped to their HLA restriction. The study assessed, at the TCR clonotype level, memory CD4+ T cell crossreactivity between SARS-CoV-2 and common cold coronavirus spike proteins. A different, Illumina-based TCR-beta assay was used to sequence expansion assays from other donors in the study. Samples from a few pre-COVID donors and the naive versus memory experiments were sequenced with the Adaptive Biotechnologies TCR-sequencing kit; other data were Illumina-based. Broader findings and caveats from the paper: The study was limited by small numbers of patients and tested TCRs. Pre-pandemic and post-infection samples were not both contributed by any donor, so tracing of the source of pre-existing responses was limited. Sequencing naive versus memory cells indicated that the assay picks up memory recall responses, not primary responses primed during culture. Memory CD4+ clonotypes crossrecognizing SARS-CoV-2 and at least one common cold coronavirus spike were found in roughly 65% of donors. Since the crossreactivity analysis centred on spike protein, crossreactivity against other viral proteins was not assessed. Compared with monoreactive clones, crossreactive clones had significantly weaker SARS-CoV-2-driven expansion, a result consistent with antigenic imprinting.

Trimmed from V: 1 base; trimmed from J: 9 bases; junction bases lacking a gene match: 3. Per the germline V gene, SGHVS is the CDR1 and FNYEAQ is the CDR2. The CDR3 sequence holds 15 residues, the cysteine and phenylalanine included. Only the CDR3 portion is preserved as DNA: 45 bases, with reading frame beginning at the first base. The receptor chain draws on TRBV7-6 and TRBJ2-1; 13 central nucleotides agree with TRBD2. The sample consisted of memory CD4+ T cells from PBMCs. Reading the label with the study, this specimen's cell subset or site is: memory (non-naive) CD4+ T cells. This receptor was identified in a human donor in good health. The CDR3 reads CASSLGTSGSGEQFF. The nucleotide sequence is TGTGCCAGCAGCTTAGGGACTAGCGGGAGTGGTGAGCAGTTCTTC. Full variable domain (CDR3 extended with the reference TRBV7-6 and TRBJ2-1 proteins): GAGVSQSPRYKVTKRGQDVALRCDPISGHVSLYWYRQALGQGPEFLTYFNYEAQQDKSGLPNDRFSAERPEGSISTLTIQRTEQRDSAMYRCASSLGTSGSGEQFFGPGTRLTVL.